A selection of T cell receptor beta chains follows, all from one sample in a study of cytotoxic CD8 clonotypes in ibrutinib-treated CLL. The assay was immunoSEQ multiplex PCR, and TCRdb's table has in-frame clones only and misses some. This table has about 150,000 clones, 76% appearing once. The material was PBMCs, obtained after 24 months of ibrutinib treatment. The receptors originated from a human donor with chronic lymphocytic leukemia. Each CDR3 is given with its conserved first and last residue. Each record gives: V gene, J gene, D gene, clone size, CDR3 protein, CDR3 DNA. The D gene is left open where the match is weak. Rows may omit the clone size; those that give it use once, few, many or a size class.

TRBV6-4	TRBJ1-5	.	.	CASSEREPGQPQHF	TGTGCCAGCAGTGAGAGGGAGCCCGGGCAGCCCCAGCATTTT
TRBV9	TRBJ2-5	.	once	CASSVRSQETQYF	TGTGCCAGCAGCGTACGGTCACAAGAGACCCAGTACTTC
TRBV5-4	TRBJ1-5	.	.	CASAGGPDQPQHF	TGTGCCAGCGCCGGGGGCCCCGATCAGCCCCAGCATTTT
TRBV4-3	TRBJ1-2	TRBD1	.	CASSPGTARANYGYTF	TGCGCCAGCAGCCCCGGGACAGCCAGAGCTAACTATGGCTACACCTTC
TRBV10-3	TRBJ2-1	TRBD2	.	CAISPQSGTSGFNEQFF	TGTGCCATCAGTCCTCAGAGTGGGACTAGCGGGTTTAATGAGCAGTTCTTC
TRBV19	TRBJ1-6	.	.	CASSADPNSPLHF	TGTGCCAGTAGTGCAGACCCGAATTCACCCCTCCACTTT
TRBV4-3	TRBJ2-2	.	.	CASSQAVWYGGGELFF	TGCGCCAGCAGCCAAGCTGTCTGGTACGGGGGCGGGGAGCTGTTTTTT
TRBV7-2	TRBJ1-5	.	.	CASSSIPRSSNQPQHF	TGTGCCAGCAGCTCTATCCCCCGGAGTAGCAATCAGCCCCAGCATTTT
TRBV5-1	TRBJ2-1	.	.	CASSLDSKTYNEQFF	TGCGCCAGCAGCTTGGACAGTAAAACCTACAATGAGCAGTTCTTC
TRBV5-6	TRBJ1-3	.	.	CASSPGSYGNTIYF	TGTGCCAGCAGCCCCGGGAGTTACGGAAACACCATATATTTT
TRBV7-8	TRBJ2-5	TRBD1	.	CASSTGQVPETQYF	TGTGCCAGCAGCACTGGACAGGTTCCAGAGACCCAGTACTTC
TRBV18	TRBJ2-5	.	.	CASSDQETQYF	TGTGCCAGCTCAGACCAAGAGACCCAGTACTTC
TRBV28	TRBJ2-3	.	.	CASSLGGVSTDTQYF	TGTGCCAGCAGTTTAGGGGGCGTGAGCACAGATACGCAGTATTTT
TRBV7-9	TRBJ1-6	.	.	CASSREAPNSPLHF	TGTGCCAGCAGCAGGGAGGCCCCCAATTCACCCCTCCACTTT
TRBV7-9	TRBJ2-5	TRBD1	.	CASRDRVGETQYF	TGTGCCAGCAGGGACAGGGTGGGGGAGACCCAGTACTTC
TRBV5-1	TRBJ2-3	.	.	CASSLPAGVDTQYF	TGCGCCAGCAGCCTCCCGGCAGGGGTGGATACGCAGTATTTT
TRBV6-5	TRBJ1-1	.	.	CASSPGFGGTEAFF	TGTGCCAGCAGCCCCGGTTTTGGGGGAACTGAAGCTTTCTTT
TRBV7-9	TRBJ2-1	TRBD2	.	CASSAGGWDHEQFF	TGTGCCAGCAGCGCGGGGGGTTGGGATCATGAGCAGTTCTTC
TRBV4-3	TRBJ2-1	.	.	CASSQDAGIPRNEQFF	TGCGCCAGCAGCCAAGATGCGGGAATCCCCAGAAATGAGCAGTTCTTC
TRBV4-3	TRBJ1-1	.	.	CASSQEGTGGTEAFF	TGCGCCAGCAGCCAAGAAGGGACCGGGGGCACTGAAGCTTTCTTT
TRBV5-1	TRBJ2-7	TRBD1	.	CASSNAGTGGSYEQYF	TGCGCCAGCAGCAATGCCGGGACAGGGGGCTCCTACGAGCAGTACTTC
TRBV5-1	TRBJ2-1	.	.	CASSFGQDLTTSKFF	TGCGCCAGCAGCTTCGGCCAGGATCTAACCACGAGCAAGTTCTTC
TRBV20-1	TRBJ1-1	.	.	CSAPYVTEAFF	TGCAGTGCCCCCTACGTTACTGAAGCTTTCTTT
TRBV6-5	TRBJ2-7	TRBD2	.	CASRSGIAAYEQYF	TGTGCCAGCAGGAGCGGGATTGCAGCCTACGAGCAGTACTTC
TRBV7-9	TRBJ2-3	TRBD1	once	CASSLGDRLEDTQYF	TGTGCCAGCAGCTTAGGGGACAGGTTGGAGGATACGCAGTATTTT
TRBV5-1	TRBJ1-2	TRBD1	once	CASSLAGQDGYTF	TGCGCCAGCAGCTTGGCGGGACAGGATGGCTACACCTTC
TRBV27	TRBJ2-3	.	.	CASSLWGTDTQYF	TGTGCCAGCAGTTTATGGGGCACAGATACGCAGTATTTT
TRBV19	TRBJ2-5	.	.	CASSTAVQETQYF	TGTGCCAGTAGTACGGCAGTCCAAGAGACCCAGTACTTC
TRBV5-4	TRBJ2-2	.	.	CASSLGRANTGELFF	TGTGCCAGCAGCTTGGGAAGGGCCAACACCGGGGAGCTGTTTTTT
TRBV5-4	TRBJ2-2	TRBD2	.	CASSPGGGLPGPGELFF	TGTGCCAGCAGCCCGGGGGGGGGCCTCCCGGGGCCCGGGGAGCTGTTTTTT
TRBV28	TRBJ1-1	.	.	CASSSGGGDTEAFF	TGTGCCAGCAGTTCCGGAGGGGGAGACACTGAAGCTTTCTTT
TRBV7-9	TRBJ1-1	TRBD1	.	CASSPGQEKNTEAFF	TGTGCCAGCAGCCCAGGACAGGAAAAGAACACTGAAGCTTTCTTT
TRBV28	TRBJ2-2	TRBD2	few	CASSLGGRWTGELFF	TGTGCCAGCAGTTTGGGCGGGAGGTGGACCGGGGAGCTGTTTTTT
TRBV6-5	TRBJ2-7	TRBD2	.	CASRASGGTYEQYF	TGTGCCAGCAGGGCTAGCGGGGGTACCTACGAGCAGTACTTC
TRBV7-9	TRBJ2-2	.	.	CASSPRTFNTGELFF	TGTGCCAGCAGCCCCCGGACGTTCAACACCGGGGAGCTGTTTTTT
TRBV5-1	TRBJ2-7	.	once	CASSLVASSSYEQYF	TGCGCCAGCAGCTTGGTAGCGTCCAGCTCCTACGAGCAGTACTTC
TRBV11-2	TRBJ2-1	TRBD2	.	CASSFGLASYNEQFF	TGTGCCAGCAGCTTCGGACTAGCATCCTACAATGAGCAGTTCTTC